There are a few counts of the clone carrying this TCR beta chain. The entry originates in a study of blood T cell repertoires in COVID-19. As for the study in general: From T cells, B-cell-depleted T cells, or PBMCs came the material, which was cDNA or gDNA.

Original handling: Amplification with reference gene primers provided the estimates of nucleated cell counts. Some clones are missing from TCRdb's copy, which holds only in-frame ones; the method was immunoSEQ multiplex PCR. The V and J calls and clone size are taken from that table; D and trimming were inferred from the DNA. The sample shows tens of thousands of clones, 85% to 90% of them seen only once. CDR3 length equals 16 residues. The germline gives CDR1 LGHNA, CDR2 YNFKEQ. Unmatched junction bases numbered 5, after V lost 0 bases and J lost 7 bases. Source material: peripheral blood. The chain has TRBV4-2 and TRBJ1-4; 10 nucleotides agree with TRBD1. This TCR derives from a man older than 75 with acute or convalescent COVID-19. Here the CDR3 DNA reads TGTGCCAGCAGCCAAGATTATGGACAGGGGGGTGAAAAACTGTTTTTT. It codes for CASSQDYGQGGEKLFF.